A selection of T cell receptor beta chains follows, all from one sample in a study of T cells in Graves' hyperthyroidism and ophthalmopathy. In TCRdb, the multiplex PCR reads were re-called with MiXCR into one record per CDR3 protein. This sample has approximately 370,000 distinct CDR3 sequences, with about a sixth found just once. Sequenced input: blood. The origin of the receptors is a woman aged 25 to 45 with Graves' hyperthyroidism that later progressed to Graves' ophthalmopathy. The CDR3 runs from the conserved cysteine through the conserved F or W. A D gene is named only where the DNA matches it firmly. For some rows the clone size is stated as once, few or many, or as a class when expanded; others skip it.

d_call cdr3_length clone_size j_call v_call cdr3_aa cdr3_nt
NA 14 many TRBJ2-3 TRBV28 CASNAGLITDTQYF TGTGCCAGCAACGCGGGACTTATCACAGATACGCAGTATTTT
TRBD1 15 many TRBJ2-3 TRBV2 CASSEDRGLSDTQYF TGTGCCAGCAGTGAGGACAGGGGGCTTTCAGATACGCAGTATTTT
TRBD1 16 once TRBJ2-1 TRBV25-1 CASSEWGQGGNNEQFF TGTGCCAGCAGTGAATGGGGACAGGGTGGGAACAATGAGCAGTTCTTC
NA 16 NA TRBJ1-5 TRBV2 CASSERKSGHNQPQHF TGTGCCAGCAGTGAAAGAAAATCAGGGCACAATCAGCCCCAGCATTTT
NA 14 few TRBJ2-2 TRBV7-6 CASSASQGAGELFF TGTGCCAGCAGCGCGTCACAGGGCGCCGGGGAGCTGTTTTTT
NA 16 NA TRBJ2-3 TRBV10-3 CAISHDRRPMADTQYF TGTGCCATCAGTCACGACAGGCGCCCGATGGCAGATACGCAGTATTTT
NA 16 few TRBJ2-1 TRBV7-9 CASSLAAGGIYNEQFF TGTGCCAGCAGCTTAGCCGCAGGGGGGATTTACAATGAGCAGTTCTTC
NA 14 many TRBJ1-6 TRBV27 CASRGGTYNSPLHF TGTGCCAGCCGCGGGGGGACCTATAATTCACCCCTCCACTTT
NA 11 NA TRBJ2-3 TRBV12-3/TRBV12-4 CASNRGDTQYF TGTGCCAGCAATCGAGGGGATACGCAGTATTTT
NA 16 few TRBJ2-7 TRBV20-1 CSARDLLGKGSYEQYF TGCAGTGCTAGAGATCTATTGGGAAAGGGATCCTACGAGCAGTACTTC
NA 15 few TRBJ1-2 TRBV27 CASSPLAGPGRGYTF TGTGCCAGCAGCCCGCTCGCCGGACCGGGTCGTGGCTACACCTTC